Given below is one T cell receptor (beta chain) in context. Trimming pared 3 bases from V and 3 bases from J, leaving 15 bases between. In germline, CDR1 is GTSNPN, CDR2 SVGIG (reference sequence). The CDR3 contains 16 residues. This record comes from a study of blood T cell repertoires in COVID-19. Clones were read by immunoSEQ multiplex PCR, and TCRdb kept only the in-frame ones, dropping some. The data contain 150,000 to 200,000 clones, around nine tenths of them singletons. This chain links TRBV30 with TRBJ1-6, with a tentative D call TRBD1 (5 bases). This receptor was taken from a human donor in a cohort sampled during active COVID-19. The sequenced material came from peripheral blood. CDR3 sequence (DNA): TGTGCCTGGAGCCCTCAGGGAATATACTATAATTCACCCCTCCACTTT. Amino acids: CAWSPQGIYYNSPLHF.